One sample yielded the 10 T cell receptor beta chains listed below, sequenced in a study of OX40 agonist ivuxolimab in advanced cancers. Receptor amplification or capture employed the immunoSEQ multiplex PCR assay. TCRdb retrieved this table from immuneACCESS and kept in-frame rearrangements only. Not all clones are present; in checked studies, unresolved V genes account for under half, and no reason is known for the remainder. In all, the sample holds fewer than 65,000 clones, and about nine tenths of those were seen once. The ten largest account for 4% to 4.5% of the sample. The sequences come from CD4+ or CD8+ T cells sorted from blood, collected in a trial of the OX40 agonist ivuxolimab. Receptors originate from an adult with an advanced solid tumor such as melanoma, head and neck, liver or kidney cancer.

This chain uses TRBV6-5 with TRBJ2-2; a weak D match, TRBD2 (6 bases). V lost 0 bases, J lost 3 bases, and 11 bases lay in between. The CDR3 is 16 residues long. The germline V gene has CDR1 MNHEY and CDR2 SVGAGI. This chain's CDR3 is CASSYSIGEDTGELFF. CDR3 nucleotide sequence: TGTGCCAGCAGTTACTCGATAGGGGAGGACACCGGGGAGCTGTTTTTT.

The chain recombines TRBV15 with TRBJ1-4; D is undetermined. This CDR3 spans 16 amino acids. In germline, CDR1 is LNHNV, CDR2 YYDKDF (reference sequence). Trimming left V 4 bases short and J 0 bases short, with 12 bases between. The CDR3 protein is CATSKNRPATNEKLFF. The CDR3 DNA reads TGTGCCACCAGCAAAAATCGCCCAGCAACTAATGAAAAACTGTTTTTT.

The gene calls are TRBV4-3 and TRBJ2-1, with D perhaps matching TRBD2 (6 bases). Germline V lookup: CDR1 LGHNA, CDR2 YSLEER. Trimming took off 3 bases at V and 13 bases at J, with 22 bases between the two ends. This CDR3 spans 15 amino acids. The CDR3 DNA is TGCGCCAGCAGCCAGGGGACTGCGCAGCCCTACGAACAGTTCTTC. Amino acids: CASSQGTAQPYEQFF.

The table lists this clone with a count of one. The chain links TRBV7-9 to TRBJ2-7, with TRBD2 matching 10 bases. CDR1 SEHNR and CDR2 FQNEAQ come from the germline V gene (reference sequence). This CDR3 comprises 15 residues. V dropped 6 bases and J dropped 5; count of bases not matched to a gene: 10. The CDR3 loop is CASSPMGTSVHEQYF. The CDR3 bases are TGTGCCAGCAGTCCGATGGGGACTAGCGTCCACGAGCAGTACTTC.

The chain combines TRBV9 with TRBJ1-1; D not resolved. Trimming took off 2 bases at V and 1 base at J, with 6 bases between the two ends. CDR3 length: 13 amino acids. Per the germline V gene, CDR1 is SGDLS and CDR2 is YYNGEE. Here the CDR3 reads CASSVYQNTEAFF. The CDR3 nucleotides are TGTGCCAGCAGCGTTTACCAGAACACTGAAGCTTTCTTT.

Here the CDR3 DNA reads TGTGCCAGCAGCTTAGCGGCGGGGTCACGAGAAAAACTGTTTTTT. Translating it yields CASSLAAGSREKLFF. This sequence joins TRBV7-9 and TRBJ1-4; D remains ambiguous. This CDR3 is built from 15 residues. The germline CDR1 and CDR2 sequences are SEHNR and FQNEAQ (reference sequence). The V and J ends lost 0 bases and 8 bases respectively, with 13 bases between them.

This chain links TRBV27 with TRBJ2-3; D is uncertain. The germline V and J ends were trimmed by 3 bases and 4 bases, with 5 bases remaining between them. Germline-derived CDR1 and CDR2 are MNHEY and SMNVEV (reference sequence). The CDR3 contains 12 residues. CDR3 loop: CASSLPADTQYF. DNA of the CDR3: TGTGCCAGCAGTTTGCCCGCAGATACGCAGTATTTT.

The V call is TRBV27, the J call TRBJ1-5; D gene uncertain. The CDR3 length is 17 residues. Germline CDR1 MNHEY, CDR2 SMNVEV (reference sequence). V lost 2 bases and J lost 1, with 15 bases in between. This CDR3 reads CASSLTAAPRSNQPQHF. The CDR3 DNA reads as TGTGCCAGCAGTTTAACGGCTGCCCCACGGAGCAATCAGCCCCAGCATTTT.

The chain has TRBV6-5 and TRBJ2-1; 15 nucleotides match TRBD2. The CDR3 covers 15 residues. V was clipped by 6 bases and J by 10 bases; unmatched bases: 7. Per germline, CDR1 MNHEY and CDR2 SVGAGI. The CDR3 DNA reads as TGTGCCAGCAGCTCGGGACTAGCGGGGGGTACCGAGCAGTTCTTC. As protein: CASSSGLAGGTEQFF.

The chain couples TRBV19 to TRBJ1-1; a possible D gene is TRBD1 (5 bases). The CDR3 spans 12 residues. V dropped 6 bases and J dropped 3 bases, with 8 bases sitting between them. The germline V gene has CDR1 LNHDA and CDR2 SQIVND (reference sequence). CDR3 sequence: CASRAGHTEAFF. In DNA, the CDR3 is TGTGCCAGTAGAGCGGGGCACACTGAAGCTTTCTTT.